This T cell receptor beta chain is from a study of OX40 agonist ivuxolimab in advanced cancers. Looking at the study overall: Those enrolled were about 80% male, with a mean age of about 66 years and ages from about 20 to 79. Study-level results: Patients who responded partially at 0.1-3.0 mg/kg showed clonal expansion ranking among the lowest. Low normalized T-cell clonal expansion was also seen in some nonresponders.

Data came from immunoSEQ multiplex PCR; TCRdb stores just in-frame clones and leaves some out. The sample yields around 37,000 clones, approximately 90% seen once. Comment on this clone: Its antigen remains unknown.

Sequencing used CD4+ or CD8+ T cells sorted from blood, obtained in a trial of the OX40 agonist ivuxolimab. The source of this sequence is an adult with an advanced solid tumor such as melanoma, head and neck, liver or kidney cancer.

The chain's CDR3 is CASSPQFGTITYEQYF. The CDR3 coding sequence is TGCGCCAGCAGCCCCCAGTTCGGGACAATTACCTACGAGCAGTACTTC. The rearrangement links TRBV4-3 to TRBJ2-7; D is perhaps TRBD1 (6 bases). The V end was cut by 4 bases, the J end by 2 bases, with 18 bases between. Germline V gene sequence: CDR1 LGHNA, CDR2 YSLEER. This CDR3 region has 16 residues.